This entry describes one T cell receptor beta chain. This specimen comes from a study of blood T cells in healthy people across ages. This CDR3 is built from 15 residues. Sample-barcoded 5' priming and a J-beta primer mix drove a second PCR of roughly 7 to 11 cycles. TCRdb independently ran MiXCR on the 5' RACE reads; one entry per CDR3 protein. The table records around 750,000 distinct CDR3 sequences, approximately 55% of them present only once. The source of this sequence is an elderly man in good health. J is TRBJ2-5 and V is TRBV6-7, with D perhaps TRBD1 or TRBD2 (5 bases each). The J call may be wrong; the DNA end is better matched by TRBJ2-7. TRBV6-7 is an ORF; its function is uncertain. Material for sequencing was blood. CDR3 sequence reads: CASSSDPGRSYEQYF. CDR3 nucleotides: TGTGCCAGCAGTTCAGATCCGGGACGGAGCTACGAGCAGTACTTC.